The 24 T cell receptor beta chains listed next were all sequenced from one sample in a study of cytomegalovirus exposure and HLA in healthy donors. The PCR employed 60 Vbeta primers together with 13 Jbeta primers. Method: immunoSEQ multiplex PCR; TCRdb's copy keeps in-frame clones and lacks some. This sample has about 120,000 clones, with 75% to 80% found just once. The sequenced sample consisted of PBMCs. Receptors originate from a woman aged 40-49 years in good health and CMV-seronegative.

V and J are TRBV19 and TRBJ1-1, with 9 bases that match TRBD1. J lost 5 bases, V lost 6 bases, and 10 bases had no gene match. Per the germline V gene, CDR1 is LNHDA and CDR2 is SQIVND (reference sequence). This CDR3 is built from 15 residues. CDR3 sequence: CASRGQGLKYTEAFF. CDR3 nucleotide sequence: TGTGCCAGTAGGGGACAGGGTCTTAAGTATACTGAAGCTTTCTTT. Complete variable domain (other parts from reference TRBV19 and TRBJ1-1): DGGITQSPKYLFRKEGQNVTLSCEQNLNHDAMYWYRQDPGQGLRLIYYSQIVNDFQKGDIAEGYSVSREKKESFPLTVTSAQKNPTAFYLCASRGQGLKYTEAFFGQGTRLTVV.

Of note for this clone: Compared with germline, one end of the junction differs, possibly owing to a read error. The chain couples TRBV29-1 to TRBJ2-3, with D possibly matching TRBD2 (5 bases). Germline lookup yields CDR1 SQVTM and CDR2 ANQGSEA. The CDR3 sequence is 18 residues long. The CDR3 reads CSVEGLASNADGTDTQYF. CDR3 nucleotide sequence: TGCAGCGTGGAAGGTCTAGCATCTAACGCCGATGGCACAGATACGCAGTATTTT.

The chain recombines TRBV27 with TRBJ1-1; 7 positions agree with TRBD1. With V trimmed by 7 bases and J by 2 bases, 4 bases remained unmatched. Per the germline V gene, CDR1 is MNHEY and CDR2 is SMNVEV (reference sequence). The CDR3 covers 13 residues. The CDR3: CASIGTANTEAFF. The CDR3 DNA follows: TGTGCCAGCATTGGGACAGCTAACACTGAAGCTTTCTTT.

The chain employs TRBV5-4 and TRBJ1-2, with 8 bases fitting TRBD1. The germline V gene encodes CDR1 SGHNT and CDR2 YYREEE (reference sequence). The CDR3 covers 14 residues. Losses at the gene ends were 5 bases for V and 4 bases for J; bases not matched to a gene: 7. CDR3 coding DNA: TGTGCCAGCAGATCCGCAGGGGGCGGCTATGGCTACACCTTC. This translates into CASRSAGGGYGYTF. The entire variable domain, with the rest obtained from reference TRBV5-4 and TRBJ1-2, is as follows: ETGVTQSPTHLIKTRGQQVTLRCSSQSGHNTVSWYQQALGQGPQFIFQYYREEENGRGNFPPRFSGLQFPNYSSELNVNALELDDSALYLCASRSAGGGYGYTFGSGTRLTVV.

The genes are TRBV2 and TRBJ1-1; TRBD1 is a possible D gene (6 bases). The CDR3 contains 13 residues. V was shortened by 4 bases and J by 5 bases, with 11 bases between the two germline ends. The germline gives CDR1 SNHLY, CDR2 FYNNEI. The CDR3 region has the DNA TGTGCCAGCAGTGCGGACAGTGCGACTGAAGCTTTCTTT. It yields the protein CASSADSATEAFF.

The DNA of the CDR3 is TGCGCCAGCAGCTTGGCCTGGGGGGGAGTAAGCTCCTACAATGAGCAGTTCTTC. Residues: CASSLAWGGVSSYNEQFF. This chain links TRBV5-1 with TRBJ2-1; 7 positions match TRBD2. After removal of 0 bases from V and 0 bases from J, the junction contained 9 bases not matched to a gene. There are 18 residues in the CDR3. From germline, CDR1 is SGHRS and CDR2 YFSETQ.

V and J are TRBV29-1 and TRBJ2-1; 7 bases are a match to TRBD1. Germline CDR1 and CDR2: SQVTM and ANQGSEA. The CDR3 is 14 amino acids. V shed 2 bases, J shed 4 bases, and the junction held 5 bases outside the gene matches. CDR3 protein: CSVEWDSSYNEQFF. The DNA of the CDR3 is TGCAGCGTTGAATGGGACAGTTCATACAATGAGCAGTTCTTC.

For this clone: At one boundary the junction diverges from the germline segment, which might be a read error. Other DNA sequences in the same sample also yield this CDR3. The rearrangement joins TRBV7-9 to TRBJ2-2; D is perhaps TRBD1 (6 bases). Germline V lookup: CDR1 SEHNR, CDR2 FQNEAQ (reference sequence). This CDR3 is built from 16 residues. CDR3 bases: TGTGCCAGTAGCTTACCCAGGACAGTGAACACCGGGGAGCTGTTTTTT. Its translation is CASSLPRTVNTGELFF.

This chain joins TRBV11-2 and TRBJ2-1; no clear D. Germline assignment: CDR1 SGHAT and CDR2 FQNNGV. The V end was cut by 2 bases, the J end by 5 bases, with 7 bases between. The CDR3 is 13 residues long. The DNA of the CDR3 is TGTGCCAGCAGCTTATCGTTAAACAATGAGCAGTTCTTC. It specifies CASSLSLNNEQFF.

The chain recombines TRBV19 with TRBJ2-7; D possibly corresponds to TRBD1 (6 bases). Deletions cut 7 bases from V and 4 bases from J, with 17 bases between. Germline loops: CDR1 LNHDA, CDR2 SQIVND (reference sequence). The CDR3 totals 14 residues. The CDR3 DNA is TGTGCCAGTATTCCGGGACAAGAATTTTACGAGCAGTACTTC. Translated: CASIPGQEFYEQYF.

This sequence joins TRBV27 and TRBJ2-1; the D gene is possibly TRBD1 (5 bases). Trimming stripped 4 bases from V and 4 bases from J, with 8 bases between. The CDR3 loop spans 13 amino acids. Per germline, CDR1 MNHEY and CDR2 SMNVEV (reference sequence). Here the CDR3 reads CASSSTVYNEQFF. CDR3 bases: TGTGCCAGCAGTTCGACAGTATACAATGAGCAGTTCTTC.

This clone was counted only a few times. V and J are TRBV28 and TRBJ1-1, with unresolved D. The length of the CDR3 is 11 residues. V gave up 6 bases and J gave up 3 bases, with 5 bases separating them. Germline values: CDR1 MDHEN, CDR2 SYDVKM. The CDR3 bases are TGTGCCAGCAGCCAGTACACTGAAGCTTTCTTT. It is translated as CASSQYTEAFF.

Here the CDR3 DNA reads TGTGCCAGCAGCGGGGGATATGACACGTACAATGAGCAGTTCTTC. Amino acids: CASSGGYDTYNEQFF. The chain uses TRBV6-1 and TRBJ2-1; D possibly corresponds to TRBD2 (6 bases). The CDR3 is made up of 15 amino acids. V lost 6 bases to trimming and J lost 4 bases, with 16 bases between them. In germline, CDR1 is MNHNS, CDR2 SASEGT.

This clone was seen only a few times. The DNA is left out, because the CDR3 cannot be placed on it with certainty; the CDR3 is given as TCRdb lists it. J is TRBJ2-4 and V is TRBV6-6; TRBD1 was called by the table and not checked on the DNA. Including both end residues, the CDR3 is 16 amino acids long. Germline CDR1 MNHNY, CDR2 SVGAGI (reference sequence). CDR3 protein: CASSYFQVSAKNIQYF.

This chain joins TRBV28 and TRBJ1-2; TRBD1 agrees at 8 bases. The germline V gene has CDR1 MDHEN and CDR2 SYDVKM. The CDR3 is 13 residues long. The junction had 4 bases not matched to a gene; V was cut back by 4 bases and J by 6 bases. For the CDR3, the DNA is TGTGCCAGCAGTTATTACAGGGGGGATGGCTACACCTTC. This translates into CASSYYRGDGYTF.

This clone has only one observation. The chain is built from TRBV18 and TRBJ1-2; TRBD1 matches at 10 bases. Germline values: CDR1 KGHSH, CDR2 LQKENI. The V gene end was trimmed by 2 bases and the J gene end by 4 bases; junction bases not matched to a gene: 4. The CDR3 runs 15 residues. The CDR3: CASSPGTGDAYGYTF. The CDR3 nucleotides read TGTGCCAGCTCACCAGGGACAGGGGACGCCTATGGCTACACCTTC. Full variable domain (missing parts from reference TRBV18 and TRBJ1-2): NAGVMQNPRHLVRRRGQEARLRCSPMKGHSHVYWYRQLPEEGLKFMVYLQKENIIDESGMPKERFSAEFPKEGPSILRIQQVVRGDSAAYFCASSPGTGDAYGYTFGSGTRLTVV.

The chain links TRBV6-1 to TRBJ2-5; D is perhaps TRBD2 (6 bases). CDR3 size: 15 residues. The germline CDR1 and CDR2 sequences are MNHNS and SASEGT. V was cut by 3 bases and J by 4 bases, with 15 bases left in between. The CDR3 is CASSEGGPVPETQYF. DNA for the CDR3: TGTGCCAGCAGTGAGGGGGGACCCGTCCCAGAGACCCAGTACTTC.

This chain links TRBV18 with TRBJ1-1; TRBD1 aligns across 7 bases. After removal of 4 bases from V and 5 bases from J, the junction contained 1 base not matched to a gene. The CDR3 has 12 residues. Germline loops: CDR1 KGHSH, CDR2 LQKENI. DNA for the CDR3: TGTGCCAGCTCACAGGGACAGACTGAAGCTTTCTTT. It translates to CASSQGQTEAFF.

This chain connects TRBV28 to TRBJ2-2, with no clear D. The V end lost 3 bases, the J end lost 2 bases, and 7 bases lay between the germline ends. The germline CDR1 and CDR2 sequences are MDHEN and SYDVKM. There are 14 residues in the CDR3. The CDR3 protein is CASSFYLNTGELFF. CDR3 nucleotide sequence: TGTGCCAGCAGTTTCTATCTTAACACCGGGGAGCTGTTTTTT.

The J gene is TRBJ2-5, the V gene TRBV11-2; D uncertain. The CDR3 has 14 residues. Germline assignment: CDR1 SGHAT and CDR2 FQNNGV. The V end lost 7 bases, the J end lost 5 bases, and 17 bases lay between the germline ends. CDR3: CASNVSPSLETQYF. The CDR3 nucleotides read TGTGCCAGCAATGTGAGTCCATCTCTGGAGACCCAGTACTTC.

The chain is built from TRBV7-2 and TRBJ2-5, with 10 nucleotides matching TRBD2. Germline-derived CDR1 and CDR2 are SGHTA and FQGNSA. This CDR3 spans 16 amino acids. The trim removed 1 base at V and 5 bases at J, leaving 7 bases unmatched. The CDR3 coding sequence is TGTGCCAGCAGCTTAGGTCCAGCGGGAGGGCGGGAGACCCAGTACTTC. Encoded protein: CASSLGPAGGRETQYF.

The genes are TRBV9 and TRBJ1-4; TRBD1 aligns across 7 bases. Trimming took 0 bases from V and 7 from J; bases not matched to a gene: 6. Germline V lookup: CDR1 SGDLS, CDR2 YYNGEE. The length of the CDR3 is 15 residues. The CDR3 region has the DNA TGTGCCAGCAGCGTAGAGGAGGGGGCGAGTGAAAAACTGTTTTTT. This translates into CASSVEEGASEKLFF.

The CDR3 nucleotides read TGCAGCGGTGGAGCGGGGAGCTCCTACAATGAGCAGTTCTTC. It yields the protein CSGGAGSSYNEQFF. The chain links TRBV29-1 to TRBJ2-1; 7 bases fit TRBD2. This CDR3 contains 14 residues. Germline CDR1 reads SQVTM; CDR2 reads ANQGSEA. V lost 7 bases to trimming and J lost 0 bases; unmatched junction nucleotides: 6.

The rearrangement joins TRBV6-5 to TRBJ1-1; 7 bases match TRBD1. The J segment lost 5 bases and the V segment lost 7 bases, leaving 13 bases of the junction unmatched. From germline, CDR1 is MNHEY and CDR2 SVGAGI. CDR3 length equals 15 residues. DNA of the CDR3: TGTGCCAGCACCGAGGGGACAGCGCGGATTACTGAAGCTTTCTTT. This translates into CASTEGTARITEAFF.